The 12 T cell receptor beta chains reported below all come from one sample, sequenced in a study of cytomegalovirus exposure and HLA in healthy donors (TCRdb year 2017). Library construction relied on the immunoSEQ multiplex PCR assay. For the multiplex PCR, a mixture combining 60 forward primers for TCR Vbeta segments and 13 reverse primers for TCR Jbeta segments was used. This immuneACCESS table, as held by TCRdb, lists in-frame sequences with V and J called but not all clones. Of the missing ones, under half trace to an unresolved V gene in checked studies; the others have no known cause. The sample table contains 75,000 to 95,000 clones; only one count was recorded for nearly 70% of them. The ten largest make up 2.5% to 3% of the sample. Material for sequencing was PBMCs. These receptors all stem from a man aged 45 to 65 in good health and CMV-seronegative.

The V gene is TRBV28, the J gene TRBJ1-2; D is ambiguous. Germline V gene data show CDR1 as MDHEN and CDR2 as SYDVKM. V gave up 2 bases and J gave up 2 bases, with 15 bases separating them. The CDR3 runs to 16 residues. CDR3 protein: CASSLPRAEGNYGYTF. The CDR3 nucleotides read TGTGCCAGCAGTTTACCTCGGGCCGAGGGCAACTATGGCTACACCTTC.

The chain carries TRBV4-2 and TRBJ2-3, with D possibly being TRBD2 (6 bases). The CDR3 loop spans 14 amino acids. The germline V gene encodes CDR1 LGHNA and CDR2 YNFKEQ. The V and J ends lost 4 bases and 2 bases respectively, with 10 bases between them. DNA for the CDR3: TGTGCCAGCAGCCTGGGACTGAACACAGATACGCAGTATTTT. Translation gives CASSLGLNTDTQYF.

The chain employs TRBV4-1 and TRBJ2-5; D gene ambiguous. This CDR3 is built from 15 residues. V shed 0 bases and J shed 3 bases, with 11 bases lying between them. Germline CDR1 is MGHRA and CDR2 is YSYEKL. Here the CDR3 DNA reads TGCGCCAGCAGCCAAGATTATGGCAGTAAAGAGACCCAGTACTTC. It codes for CASSQDYGSKETQYF.

A word on this clone: Other DNA sequences within the sample encode an identical CDR3. The genes are TRBV19 and TRBJ1-5, with D possibly matching TRBD1 (5 bases). Trimming removed 3 bases at V and 4 bases at J, with 10 bases between. This CDR3 has 14 amino acids. Germline-derived CDR1 and CDR2 are LNHDA and SQIVND (reference sequence). The DNA of the CDR3 is TGTGCCAGTAGTATGCGCGGGGGGAATCAGCCCCAGCATTTT. Its protein product is CASSMRGGNQPQHF.

The J gene is TRBJ2-5, the V gene TRBV27, with 8 bases aligning to TRBD2. The V segment lost 8 bases and the J segment 1 base; nucleotides outside the gene matches: 3. This CDR3 spans 13 amino acids. Germline lookup yields CDR1 MNHEY and CDR2 SMNVEV (reference sequence). CDR3 DNA sequence: TGTGCCAGCTGGCGGGGGGCCCAAGAGACCCAGTACTTC. This gives the protein CASWRGAQETQYF.

The chain uses TRBV11-3 and TRBJ2-3; the D gene is possibly TRBD2 (5 bases). Trimming took 1 base from V and 2 from J, leaving 7 bases between them. The CDR3 is made up of 14 amino acids. Germline CDR1 SGHNT, CDR2 YENEEA. DNA for the CDR3: TGTGCCAGCAGCTTAGTCGGGGACACAGATACGCAGTATTTT. Translation: CASSLVGDTDTQYF.

The V and J genes are TRBV14 and TRBJ1-6; D unresolved. Germline CDR1 is SGHDN and CDR2 is FVKESK. Trimming stripped 1 base from V and 5 bases from J, with 6 bases between. The CDR3 is made up of 14 amino acids. The CDR3 coding sequence is TGTGCCAGCAGCCAAGCCCAGGATAATTCACCCCTCCACTTT. Encoded protein: CASSQAQDNSPLHF.

The chain uses TRBV28 and TRBJ2-3; 8 bases agree with TRBD1. The CDR3 length is 16 residues. V lost 5 bases to trimming and J lost 5 bases; unmatched junction nucleotides: 12. Germline V CDR1 and CDR2: MDHEN, SYDVKM. In DNA form, the CDR3 reads TGTGCCAGCAGTCCCCATCCGACAGGGGATAAAGATACGCAGTATTTT. Translating gives CASSPHPTGDKDTQYF.

The gene calls are TRBV18 and TRBJ1-2; D gene unclear. Trimming shortened V by 3 bases and J by 8 bases, and 10 bases separated the two germline ends. The CDR3 length is 12 residues. The germline V gene has CDR1 KGHSH and CDR2 LQKENI. CDR3 sequence: CASSPVSGGYTF. CDR3 DNA sequence: TGTGCCAGCTCACCTGTGAGCGGCGGCTACACCTTC.

This chain uses TRBV5-4 with TRBJ2-7, with 10 bases aligning to TRBD1. The trim removed 4 bases at V and 1 base at J, leaving 11 bases unmatched. Germline assignment: CDR1 SGHNT and CDR2 YYREEE (reference sequence). This CDR3 comprises 17 residues. In DNA, the CDR3 is TGTGCCAGCAGCCGCGGACGGGGACAGGGGACTTCCTACGAGCAGTACGTC. Its translation: CASSRGRGQGTSYEQYV.

CDR3: CASSLTGAIDTQYF. The CDR3 nucleotides read TGCGCCAGCAGCCTGACAGGGGCGATTGATACGCAGTATTTT. V and J are TRBV5-1 and TRBJ2-3; 8 bases align to TRBD1. The V gene's germline CDR1 is SGHRS and CDR2 YFSETQ. The CDR3 length is 14 residues. V gave up 4 bases and J gave up 6 bases; unmatched junction bases: 7.

V and J are TRBV6-5 and TRBJ2-3; D ambiguous. V was cut by 6 bases and J by 0 bases, with 10 bases left in between. There are 14 residues in the CDR3. Germline values: CDR1 MNHEY, CDR2 SVGAGI. CDR3 bases: TGTGCCAGCAGCCTACTCGTTAGCACAGATACGCAGTATTTT. Amino acid sequence: CASSLLVSTDTQYF.